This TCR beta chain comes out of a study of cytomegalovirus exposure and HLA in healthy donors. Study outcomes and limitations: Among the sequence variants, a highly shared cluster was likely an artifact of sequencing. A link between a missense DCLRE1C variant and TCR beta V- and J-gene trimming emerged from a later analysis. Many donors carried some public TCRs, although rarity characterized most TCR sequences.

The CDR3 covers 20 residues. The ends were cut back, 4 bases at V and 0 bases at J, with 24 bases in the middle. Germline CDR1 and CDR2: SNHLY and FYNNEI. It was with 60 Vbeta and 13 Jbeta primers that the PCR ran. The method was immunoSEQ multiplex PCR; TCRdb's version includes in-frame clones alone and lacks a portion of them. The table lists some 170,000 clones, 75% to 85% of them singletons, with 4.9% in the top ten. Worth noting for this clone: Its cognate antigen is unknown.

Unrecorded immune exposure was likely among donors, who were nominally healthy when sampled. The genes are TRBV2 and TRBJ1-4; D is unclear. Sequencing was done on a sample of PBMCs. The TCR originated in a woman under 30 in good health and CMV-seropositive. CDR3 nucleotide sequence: TGTGCCAGCAGTGGTAGGCTTGCCGACCTCGAGGGTTCAACTAATGAAAAACTGTTTTTT. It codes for CASSGRLADLEGSTNEKLFF.